The 31 T cell receptor beta chains below were found in one sample sequenced in a study of response to subunit inactivated influenza vaccine listed by TCRdb under 2018. The method was RT-PCR. For sequencing, an Illumina HiSeq 2500 was employed. The public reads were reprocessed in TCRdb via fastp at Q25 and MiXCR, keeping in-frame beta chains. Rows with one shared CDR3 protein collapse into an entry with the most common genes and DNA. Within this sample are 400,000 to 650,000 distinct CDR3 sequences, with less than 7.5% of them counted one time only. The top ten hold over 10% of the sample. The sample here was PBMCs from blood, taken less than 30 months after vaccination. The receptors shown here come from a man aged 50 to 75 who received an inactivated influenza vaccine. Donor details come from another sample of the same person, matched by shared clones.

V and J are TRBV10-3 and TRBJ1-5, with 8 bases aligning to TRBD1. Trimming at V came to 3 bases and at J to 6 bases, leaving 7 bases not matched to a gene. CDR1 and CDR2 from the germline V gene are ENHRY and SYGVKD. There are 15 residues in the CDR3. The CDR3 DNA follows: TGTGCCATCAGTGAACACAGGGGGAACAGTCAGCCCCAGCATTTT. This gives the protein CAISEHRGNSQPQHF.

V is TRBV15 and J is TRBJ1-4, with 7 bases lining up with TRBD1. The V segment lost 0 bases and the J segment 10 bases; nucleotides outside the gene matches: 11. CDR1 is LNHNV, CDR2 YYDKDF, per germline (reference sequence). The CDR3 runs to 16 residues. The CDR3 loop reads CATSRDGGRDSRKLFF. In DNA, the CDR3 is TGTGCCACCAGCAGAGATGGAGGCAGGGACAGTCGAAAACTGTTTTTT. The whole variable domain, filled in from reference TRBV15 and TRBJ1-4, reads DAMVIQNPRYQVTQFGKPVTLSCSQTLNHNVMYWYQQKSSQAPKLLFHYYDKDFNNEADTPDNFQSRRPNTSFCFLDIRSPGLGDTAMYLCATSRDGGRDSRKLFFGSGTQLSVL.

This sequence joins TRBV20-1 and TRBJ2-2; D ambiguous. Germline CDR1 DFQATT, CDR2 SNEGSKA (reference sequence). V gave up 6 bases and J gave up 1 base, with 18 bases separating them. This CDR3 comprises 16 residues. The CDR3: CSANRLRMGNTGELFF. CDR3 in DNA: TGCAGTGCCAACCGCCTCCGGATGGGGAACACCGGGGAGCTGTTTTTT.

V gene TRBV29-1 combines with J gene TRBJ1-3, with 11 bases lining up with TRBD1. V dropped 4 bases and J dropped 3; count of bases not matched to a gene: 5. The CDR3 length is 15 residues. Germline CDR1 SQVTM, CDR2 ANQGSEA. The DNA of the CDR3 is TGCAGCGTTGTCTTGGACAGGGGGCTTGGAAACACCATATATTTT. It encodes CSVVLDRGLGNTIYF.

In this sample, this clonotype turned up many times. This chain links TRBV7-9 with TRBJ2-2; D is unclear. The CDR3 consists of 12 residues. Per the germline V gene, CDR1 is SEHNR and CDR2 is FQNEAQ (reference sequence). V was shortened by 8 bases and J by 4 bases, with 8 bases between the two germline ends. As DNA, the CDR3 is TGTGCCAGCCTCCAGAGCACCGGGGAGCTGTTTTTT. Protein product: CASLQSTGELFF.

This clonotype was counted ten times or more. The gene calls are TRBV5-6 and TRBJ2-7; D perhaps matches TRBD2 (5 bases). Between the trimmed V and J ends, which lost 0 bases and 4 bases, there was a span of 20 bases. Looked up from germline, CDR1 is SGHDT and CDR2 is YYEEEE. This CDR3 has 17 amino acids. In nucleotides, the CDR3 is TGTGCCAGCAGCTTGGCCGACTACTGGCAGCGAGGTTACGAGCAGTACTTC. Its protein is CASSLADYWQRGYEQYF.

The rearrangement uses TRBV7-7 and TRBJ2-3, with TRBD1 as a possible D gene (5 bases). This CDR3 comprises 14 residues. Looked up from germline, CDR1 is SSHAT and CDR2 is FNYEAQ (reference sequence). Trimming removed 1 base at V and 7 bases at J, with 12 bases between. Here the CDR3 DNA reads TGTGCCAGCAGCTTAGGTGAAGGGGCATATACGCAGTATTTT. It yields the protein CASSLGEGAYTQYF.

This clonotype has only a few counts. The chain is built from TRBV20-1 and TRBJ2-5; D unclear. CDR1 is DFQATT, CDR2 SNEGSKA, per germline (reference sequence). V was trimmed by 3 bases and J by 4 bases, leaving 21 bases between them. CDR3 length: 16 residues. This CDR3 reads CSASLFLRIVGETQYF. The CDR3 nucleotides are TGCAGTGCTAGTCTTTTTTTAAGGATCGTTGGAGAGACCCAGTACTTC.

This clonotype showed up many times. The chain is built from TRBV20-1 and TRBJ2-4, with 10 bases fitting TRBD2. The CDR3 extends over 14 amino acids. CDR1 and CDR2 from the germline V gene are DFQATT and SNEGSKA (reference sequence). V shed 5 bases and J 4 bases; nucleotides not matched to a gene: 5. The CDR3 DNA reads as TGCAGTGCTGTTGGGACTAGCGAGAAAAACATTCAGTACTTC. Translation: CSAVGTSEKNIQYF.

In nucleotides, the CDR3 is TGTGCCAGTAGTCAAGGTCCTGGATACGAGCAGTACTTC. Translated, it gives CASSQGPGYEQYF. This sequence joins TRBV19 and TRBJ2-7, with D unclear. Per germline, CDR1 LNHDA and CDR2 SQIVND (reference sequence). V lost 5 bases to trimming and J lost 4 bases, with 12 bases between them. CDR3 length equals 13 residues.

The table lists this clonotype with many counts. The V and J genes are TRBV10-3 and TRBJ2-7; no clear D gene. The CDR3 is made up of 14 amino acids. V gave up 3 bases and J gave up 0 bases, with 9 bases separating them. Germline V CDR1 and CDR2: ENHRY, SYGVKD. CDR3 amino acids: CAISETESSYEQYF. CDR3 nucleotides: TGTGCCATCAGTGAAACGGAAAGCTCCTACGAGCAGTACTTC.

This clonotype was seen only a few times. The V gene is TRBV29-1, the J gene TRBJ2-2; D gene unclear. The V and J ends lost 0 bases and 4 bases respectively, with 3 bases between them. The CDR3 length is 12 residues. CDR1 and CDR2 from the germline V gene are SQVTM and ANQGSEA. CDR3 sequence: CSVEDSTGELFF. The CDR3 region has the DNA TGCAGCGTTGAAGATTCCACCGGGGAGCTGTTTTTT.

Note on this clonotype: A read error may explain this, as a much larger clone is one base away. The chain joins TRBV20-1 to TRBJ2-1; D may match TRBD1 or TRBD2 (5 bases each). V lost 6 bases, J lost 6 bases, and 18 bases lay in between. CDR1 DFQATT and CDR2 SNEGSKA come from the germline V gene (reference sequence). The CDR3 is 14 amino acids. Here the CDR3 reads CSARRGASCNEQFF. CDR3 DNA sequence: TGCAGTGCCCGGCGAGGGGCCAGCTGCAATGAGCAGTTCTTC.

This clonotype was detected only a few times. The V gene is TRBV7-9, the J gene TRBJ2-1; D could derive from TRBD1 or TRBD2 (7 bases each). CDR3 length equals 16 residues. CDR1 is SEHNR, CDR2 FQNEAQ, per germline (reference sequence). Trimming removed 8 bases at V and 6 bases at J, with 23 bases between. The CDR3 reads CASLQGQLWGGNEQFF. The CDR3 DNA reads TGTGCCAGCTTACAGGGGCAACTCTGGGGGGGCAATGAGCAGTTCTTC.

This clonotype was recorded a few times. The chain couples TRBV2 to TRBJ2-7; 7 bases match TRBD1. The CDR3 is 12 residues long. The V gene's germline CDR1 is SNHLY and CDR2 FYNNEI. Trimming took 6 bases from V and 10 from J; bases not matched to a gene: 9. The CDR3 spells CASSSGQANQYF. In DNA form, the CDR3 reads TGTGCCAGCAGCTCCGGACAGGCCAACCAGTACTTC.

This clonotype appeared many times. The CDR3 DNA follows: TGCAGTGCTAGTCCGGGACAGGGTTTCAATCAGCCCCAGCATTTT. Translated: CSASPGQGFNQPQHF. The chain recombines TRBV20-1 with TRBJ1-5; 9 bases align to TRBD1. CDR1 DFQATT and CDR2 SNEGSKA come from the germline V gene (reference sequence). The CDR3 is made up of 15 amino acids. Trimming removed 3 bases from V and 3 bases from J; junction bases left unmatched: 6.

In this sample, this clonotype turned up a few times. CDR3 nucleotide sequence: TGCAGTGCCCCGGGACTAGCGGGAGGGGGAGGGAGGACCCAGTACTTC. Protein: CSAPGLAGGGGRTQYF. The genes are TRBV20-1 and TRBJ2-5; TRBD2 matches 16 bases. Germline V gene sequence: CDR1 DFQATT, CDR2 SNEGSKA (reference sequence). The CDR3 runs 16 residues. V lost 6 bases, J lost 7 bases, and 11 bases stayed unmatched.

This clonotype came up many times. The chain employs TRBV4-3 and TRBJ1-1; no firm D call. V gave up 0 bases and J gave up 2 bases, with 13 bases separating them. The CDR3 extends over 16 amino acids. Germline V gene sequence: CDR1 LGHNA, CDR2 YSLEER. For the CDR3, the DNA is TGCGCCAGCAGCCAAGATCTCCGGACTTATAACACTGAAGCTTTCTTT. It yields the protein CASSQDLRTYNTEAFF.

This clonotype turned up a few times. V gene TRBV4-3 combines with J gene TRBJ2-1; D uncertain. The V gene's germline CDR1 is LGHNA and CDR2 YSLEER. This CDR3 has 15 amino acids. Trimming pared 0 bases from V and 0 bases from J, leaving 6 bases between. The DNA of the CDR3 is TGCGCCAGCAGCCAAGAATCCAGCTCCTACAATGAGCAGTTCTTC. This gives the protein CASSQESSSYNEQFF.

The chain is built from TRBV11-2 and TRBJ1-4; maybe TRBD1 (6 bases). V gave up 4 bases and J gave up 4 bases, with 7 bases separating them. The CDR3 totals 13 residues. Germline V gene sequence: CDR1 SGHAT, CDR2 FQNNGV. The CDR3, as DNA: TGTGCCAGCAGCTGGACAGTTAATGAAAAACTGTTTTTT. Translation: CASSWTVNEKLFF.

This chain connects TRBV7-2 to TRBJ1-1; D possibly corresponds to TRBD1 (5 bases). The CDR3 contains 14 residues. The germline CDR1 and CDR2 sequences are SGHTA and FQGNSA. Trimming took off 5 bases at V and 11 bases at J, with 21 bases between the two ends. The CDR3 is CASSPARTRGEAFF. CDR3 in DNA: TGTGCCAGCAGCCCGGCCCGGACGCGGGGGGAGGCTTTCTTT.

This clonotype showed up just a few times. J is TRBJ2-5 and V is TRBV6-2 or TRBV6-3, with 8 bases identical to TRBD2. The CDR3 loop spans 18 amino acids. V trimming: 2 bases; J trimming: 2 bases; junction bases outside the gene matches: 13. CDR1 MNHEY and CDR2 SVGEGT come from the germline V gene. The CDR3: CASSYPRLAKGIQETQYF. In DNA form, the CDR3 reads TGTGCCAGCAGTTACCCAAGACTAGCGAAGGGCATTCAAGAGACCCAGTACTTC.

CDR3 residues: CASSLRLRTSVYNEQFF. The CDR3 nucleotides are TGTGCCAGCAGCTTGCGATTAAGGACTAGCGTCTACAATGAGCAGTTCTTC. The rearrangement links TRBV7-2 to TRBJ2-1, with TRBD2 matching 9 bases. This CDR3 has 17 amino acids. V dropped 3 bases and J dropped 3; count of bases not matched to a gene: 9. In germline, CDR1 is SGHTA, CDR2 FQGNSA.

The rearrangement joins TRBV7-6 to TRBJ2-5, with no clear D. Trimming shortened V by 1 base and J by 7 bases, and 10 bases separated the two germline ends. The length of the CDR3 is 13 residues. CDR1 is SGHVS and CDR2 is FNYEAQ in the germline V gene. The CDR3 here is CASSLGTSWTQYF. In DNA form, the CDR3 reads TGTGCCAGCAGCTTAGGTACAAGTTGGACCCAGTACTTC. The variable domain in full, completed from reference TRBV7-6 and TRBJ2-5, reads GAGVSQSPRYKVTKRGQDVALRCDPISGHVSLYWYRQALGQGPEFLTYFNYEAQQDKSGLPNDRFSAERPEGSISTLTIQRTEQRDSAMYRCASSLGTSWTQYFGPGTRLLVL.

Many counts were recorded for this clonotype. The chain couples TRBV10-3 to TRBJ2-7, with 7 bases aligning to TRBD2. The junction had 4 bases not matched to a gene; V was cut back by 0 bases and J by 2 bases. CDR1 is ENHRY and CDR2 is SYGVKD in the germline V gene. This CDR3 comprises 15 residues. DNA of the CDR3: TGTGCCATCAGTGAGTCCGGGGGGAATACCTACGAGCAGTACTTC. This translates into CAISESGGNTYEQYF.

This rearrangement joins TRBV18 to TRBJ2-1, with 8 bases that match TRBD2. V gave up 4 bases and J gave up 3 bases; unmatched junction bases: 17. This CDR3 contains 19 residues. Germline CDR1 and CDR2: KGHSH and LQKENI. As DNA, the CDR3 is TGTGCCAGCTCACGGAAACAAGCGGTGGCGGGGGGCATCTACAATGAGCAGTTCTTC. As protein: CASSRKQAVAGGIYNEQFF.

The chain couples TRBV12-2 to TRBJ2-7; the D call TRBD2 from the table was never checked on the DNA. TRBV12-2 is a documented pseudogene. The CDR3 contains 16 residues. The CDR3 is CGVARLAGGPIYEQYF. The CDR3, as DNA: TGTGGAGTCGCCCGACTAGCGGGAGGGCCTATTTACGAGCAGTACTTC.

The V and J genes are TRBV30 and TRBJ2-7; 12 bases are shared with TRBD1. This CDR3 is built from 15 residues. The V segment lost 0 bases and the J segment 6 bases; nucleotides outside the gene matches: 6. Germline loops: CDR1 GTSNPN, CDR2 SVGIG (reference sequence). CDR3 in amino acids: CAWSVRRDRGLEQYF. The DNA for the CDR3 is TGTGCCTGGAGTGTACGTCGGGACAGGGGGCTCGAGCAGTACTTC.

This clonotype was counted at least ten times. In DNA, the CDR3 is TGTGCCAGCAGTTCTGGGACTAGCGGATACTCCTACGAGCAGTACTTC. Translation gives CASSSGTSGYSYEQYF. The rearrangement links TRBV6-5 to TRBJ2-7, with 11 bases aligning to TRBD2. The CDR3 length is 16 residues. Germline loops: CDR1 MNHEY, CDR2 SVGAGI. The J segment lost 0 bases and the V segment lost 4 bases, leaving 5 bases of the junction unmatched.

There are many counts of this clonotype. This CDR3 reads CASSLGGIGTPEHEQFF. As DNA, the CDR3 is TGTGCCAGCAGCTTAGGCGGGATCGGGACTCCTGAGCATGAGCAGTTCTTC. The V call is TRBV13, the J call TRBJ2-1; D is possibly TRBD2 (6 bases). This CDR3 region has 17 residues. The germline CDR1 and CDR2 sequences are PRHDT and FYEKMQ (reference sequence). Trimming removed 0 bases from V and 8 bases from J, with 20 bases in between.

The rearrangement links TRBV9 to TRBJ2-7; unclear D gene. The germline gives CDR1 SGDLS, CDR2 YYNGEE. This CDR3 spans 15 amino acids. The germline V and J ends were trimmed by 0 bases and 2 bases, with 12 bases remaining between them. CDR3 in DNA: TGTGCCAGCAGCGTAGGCCAAGCCTCTACCTACGAGCAGTACTTC. This translates into CASSVGQASTYEQYF.